Listed here are 21 T cell receptor beta chains from one sample, sequenced in a study of blood T cell repertoires in COVID-19. Repertoires were generated with immunoSEQ multiplex PCR, while TCRdb's copy carries only in-frame clones and drops some. Among some 400,000 clones listed, around 90% were seen once. Material for sequencing was peripheral blood. All receptors come from a human donor in a cohort sampled during active COVID-19.

This clone appeared a single time. The rearrangement joins TRBV5-1 to TRBJ2-5, with TRBD1 identical over 7 bases. J lost 5 bases, V lost 2 bases, and 12 bases had no gene match. The CDR3 is made up of 16 amino acids. From germline, CDR1 is SGHRS and CDR2 YFSETQ. The CDR3 region is CASSFLNRDSGETQYF. The CDR3 bases are TGCGCCAGCAGCTTTTTAAATCGGGACAGCGGCGAGACCCAGTACTTC.

This chain connects TRBV4-1 to TRBJ2-7; a possible D gene is TRBD2 (5 bases). V was shortened by 1 base and J by 3 bases, with 13 bases between the two germline ends. Germline V gene data show CDR1 as MGHRA and CDR2 as YSYEKL. This CDR3 is 15 amino acids long. The CDR3 reads CASSQGGSLLYEQYF. In DNA form, the CDR3 reads TGCGCCAGCAGCCAAGGAGGGTCGCTGCTCTACGAGCAGTACTTC.

This sequence joins TRBV5-1 and TRBJ1-1, with TRBD1 matching over 12 bases. CDR1 is SGHRS, CDR2 YFSETQ, per germline. The CDR3 runs to 17 residues. V shed 0 bases and J 0 bases; nucleotides not matched to a gene: 3. The CDR3 sequence is CASSLVGTGGLNTEAFF. The DNA for the CDR3 is TGCGCCAGCAGCTTGGTGGGGACAGGGGGCCTGAACACTGAAGCTTTCTTT.

This chain links TRBV10-2 with TRBJ2-2, with TRBD2 identical over 8 bases. The CDR3 spans 16 residues. CDR1 and CDR2 from the germline V gene are WSHSY and SAAADI. J was trimmed by 0 bases and V by 8 bases; bases with no gene match: 8. DNA for the CDR3: TGCGCCAGCTTGGCTCTAGCGGGCCCGAACACCGGGGAGCTGTTTTTT. This translates into CASLALAGPNTGELFF.

The chain employs TRBV6-5 and TRBJ1-4, with no clear D. Germline V gives CDR1 MNHEY, CDR2 SVGAGI. Between the trimmed V and J ends, which lost 6 bases and 7 bases, there was a span of 12 bases. This CDR3 is built from 13 residues. The CDR3: CASRRVNIEKLFF. Written as DNA, the CDR3 is TGTGCCAGCAGGAGGGTTAATATTGAAAAACTGTTTTTT.

V is TRBV5-1 and J is TRBJ2-7; weak D call: TRBD1 (5 bases). This CDR3 has 14 residues. Germline lookup yields CDR1 SGHRS and CDR2 YFSETQ. Trimming shortened V by 3 bases and J by 2 bases, and 12 bases separated the two germline ends. CDR3 amino acids: CASSSQGLTYEQYF. CDR3 DNA: TGCGCCAGCAGCTCGCAGGGCCTAACCTACGAGCAGTACTTC.

The chain is built from TRBV15 and TRBJ1-2, with D perhaps TRBD1 (6 bases). CDR3 length equals 14 residues. V was pared by 4 bases and J by 7 bases, with 16 bases between. CDR1 and CDR2 (germline): LNHNV, YYDKDF (reference sequence). This chain's CDR3 is CATSIRRGGAGYTF. The DNA for the CDR3 is TGTGCCACCAGCATTCGGAGAGGGGGGGCTGGCTACACCTTC.

The CDR3 nucleotides read TGTGCCAGCACCCCTCGGGGTTCCTATGGCTACACCTTC. This gives the protein CASTPRGSYGYTF. The chain employs TRBV6-5 and TRBJ1-2, with unresolved D. The CDR3 consists of 13 residues. V lost 7 bases and J lost 4, with 13 bases in between. CDR1 is MNHEY and CDR2 is SVGAGI in the germline V gene.

In DNA, the CDR3 is TGTGCCAGCAGCCAAAAGCCCTCCGGGGAGCTGTTTTTT. Translating it yields CASSQKPSGELFF. The chain links TRBV4-2 to TRBJ2-2, with D hard to call. Per germline, CDR1 LGHNA and CDR2 YNFKEQ. V dropped 2 bases and J dropped 6 bases, with 7 bases sitting between them. CDR3 length: 13 amino acids.

This chain uses TRBV7-3 with TRBJ1-3; D not resolved. V was cut by 2 bases and J by 0 bases, with 14 bases left in between. There are 17 residues in the CDR3. CDR1 is SGHTA, CDR2 FQGTGA, per germline. The CDR3 reads CASSLHLKAPSGNTIYF. CDR3 in DNA: TGTGCCAGCAGCTTACATTTAAAAGCGCCCTCTGGAAACACCATATATTTT. Full variable domain (missing parts from reference TRBV7-3 and TRBJ1-3): GAGVSQTPSNKVTEKGKYVELRCDPISGHTALYWYRQSLGQGPEFLIYFQGTGAADDSGLPNDRFFAVRPEGSVSTLKIQRTERGDSAVYLCASSLHLKAPSGNTIYFGEGSWLTVV.

The rearrangement uses TRBV28 and TRBJ2-7, with 15 nucleotides matching TRBD2. This CDR3 is built from 16 residues. Germline V gene data show CDR1 as MDHEN and CDR2 as SYDVKM. V lost 5 bases to trimming and J lost 4 bases; unmatched junction nucleotides: 6. CDR3: CASSTRTSGRVYEQYF. DNA for the CDR3: TGTGCCAGCAGTACCCGGACTAGCGGGAGGGTTTACGAGCAGTACTTC. Full variable domain (missing parts from reference TRBV28 and TRBJ2-7): DVKVTQSSRYLVKRTGEKVFLECVQDMDHENMFWYRQDPGLGLRLIYFSYDVKMKEKGDIPEGYSVSREKKERFSLILESASTNQTSMYLCASSTRTSGRVYEQYFGPGTRLTVT.

CDR3 sequence (DNA): TGTGCCAGCAGCTTGGTAGGGGGCGCTGGGGGCGAGCAGTACTTC. It encodes CASSLVGGAGGEQYF. The V call is TRBV5-6, the J call TRBJ2-7, with 7 bases matching TRBD1. The CDR3 length is 15 residues. Trimming removed 0 bases from V and 6 bases from J; junction bases left unmatched: 9. Germline-derived CDR1 and CDR2 are SGHDT and YYEEEE.

The V and J genes are TRBV5-1 and TRBJ1-2; 7 nucleotides match TRBD1. Germline V lookup: CDR1 SGHRS, CDR2 YFSETQ. The CDR3 extends over 15 amino acids. The trim removed 0 bases at V and 1 base at J, leaving 3 bases unmatched. CDR3 sequence reads: CASSLGGQSNYGYTF. CDR3 DNA sequence: TGCGCCAGCAGCTTGGGGGGACAGAGTAACTATGGCTACACCTTC.

V gene TRBV2 combines with J gene TRBJ1-4, with TRBD1 as a possible D gene (5 bases). The CDR3 length is 14 residues. Germline V gives CDR1 SNHLY, CDR2 FYNNEI. Trimming shortened V by 6 bases and J by 7 bases, and 15 bases separated the two germline ends. The CDR3 DNA follows: TGTGCCAGCAGGGGGGACCGGGGAGGTGAAAAACTGTTTTTT. This sequence encodes CASRGDRGGEKLFF.

The chain uses TRBV7-9 and TRBJ2-1, with TRBD1 identical over 7 bases. Trimming removed 4 bases from V and 4 bases from J; junction bases left unmatched: 10. CDR1 and CDR2 (germline): SEHNR, FQNEAQ (reference sequence). The CDR3 is 16 amino acids. The CDR3 nucleotides read TGTGCCAGCAGCTCCACTGGGGGACAGCAATACAATGAGCAGTTCTTC. This sequence encodes CASSSTGGQQYNEQFF.

This clone was counted once. The chain has TRBV27 and TRBJ1-2; possibly TRBD1 for D (5 bases). The ends were cut back, 6 bases at V and 4 bases at J, with 9 bases in the middle. The germline gives CDR1 MNHEY, CDR2 SMNVEV (reference sequence). The CDR3 length is 12 residues. For the CDR3, the DNA is TGTGCCAGCAGGACAGACCCCTATGGCTACACCTTC. This encodes CASRTDPYGYTF.

This clone is a singleton in its sample. CDR3 coding DNA: TGCAGTGCTAGTAGGACGGGATCGGGCTACAATGAGCAGTTCTTC. This encodes CSASRTGSGYNEQFF. This chain connects TRBV20-1 to TRBJ2-1; D might be TRBD2 (5 bases). The CDR3 is made up of 15 amino acids. Germline-derived CDR1 and CDR2 are DFQATT and SNEGSKA (reference sequence). V lost 3 bases, J lost 3 bases, and 15 bases lay in between.

The chain combines TRBV5-1 with TRBJ2-3; TRBD1 might be the D (6 bases). V lost 6 bases and J lost 6, with 20 bases in between. The V gene's germline CDR1 is SGHRS and CDR2 YFSETQ. The CDR3 spans 15 residues. The CDR3, as DNA: TGCGCCAGCAAAGCCCCACAGGGTTTCGGCGATACGCAGTATTTT. It encodes CASKAPQGFGDTQYF.

V is TRBV4-1 and J is TRBJ1-5; no reliable D call. V lost 3 bases, J lost 2 bases, and 11 bases lay in between. Germline CDR1 MGHRA, CDR2 YSYEKL. The CDR3 has 15 amino acids. The CDR3 DNA reads TGCGCCAGCAGCCACGGGTTGGAGGGCAATCAGCCCCAGCATTTT. Translation: CASSHGLEGNQPQHF.

The chain links TRBV6-5 to TRBJ1-1; D perhaps matches TRBD1 (6 bases). Germline loops: CDR1 MNHEY, CDR2 SVGAGI. The CDR3 runs to 14 residues. V shed 9 bases and J shed 2 bases, with 16 bases lying between them. This CDR3 reads CARFTRTANTEAFF. CDR3 sequence (DNA): TGTGCCAGATTTACTCGGACAGCAAACACTGAAGCTTTCTTT.

The chain uses TRBV19 and TRBJ2-1; TRBD2 agrees at 7 bases. Per the germline V gene, CDR1 is LNHDA and CDR2 is SQIVND (reference sequence). The CDR3 length is 18 residues. V lost 1 base and J lost 0; bases outside the gene matches: 9. This CDR3 reads CASSIGSGGRGSYNEQFF. The DNA of the CDR3 is TGTGCCAGTAGTATAGGGTCCGGGGGGAGAGGCTCCTACAATGAGCAGTTCTTC.